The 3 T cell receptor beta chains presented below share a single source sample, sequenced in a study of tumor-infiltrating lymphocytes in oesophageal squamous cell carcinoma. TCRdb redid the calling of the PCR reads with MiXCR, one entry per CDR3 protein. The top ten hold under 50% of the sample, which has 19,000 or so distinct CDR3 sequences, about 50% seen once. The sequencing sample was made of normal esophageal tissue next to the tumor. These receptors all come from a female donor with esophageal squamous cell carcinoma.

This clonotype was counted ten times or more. CDR3 sequence: CASSLGTGTFAYEQYF. The CDR3 bases are TGTGCCAGCAGCTTAGGAACAGGGACTTTTGCCTACGAGCAGTACTTC. The rearrangement links TRBV7-6 to TRBJ2-7; the D gene could be TRBD1 or TRBD2 (6 bases each). The germline V and J ends were trimmed by 1 base and 2 bases, with 15 bases remaining between them. Germline assignment: CDR1 SGHVS and CDR2 FNYEAQ. The CDR3 contains 16 residues.

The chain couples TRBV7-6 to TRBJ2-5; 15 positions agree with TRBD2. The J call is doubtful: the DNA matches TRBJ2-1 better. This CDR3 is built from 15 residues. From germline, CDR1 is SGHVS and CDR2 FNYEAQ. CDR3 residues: CASSPGLAGGSEQFF. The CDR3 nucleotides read TGTGCCAGCAGCCCGGGACTAGCGGGAGGAAGTGAGCAGTTCTTC.

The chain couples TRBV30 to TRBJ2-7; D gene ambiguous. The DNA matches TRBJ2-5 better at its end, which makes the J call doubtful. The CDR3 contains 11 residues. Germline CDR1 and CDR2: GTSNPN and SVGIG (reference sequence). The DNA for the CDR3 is TGTGCCTGGAGGGTTGGAGAGACCCAGTACTTC. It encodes CAWRVGETQYF.